This TCR beta chain was captured by sequencing in a study of blood T cell repertoires in COVID-19. Overall study: Researchers got acute and convalescent COVID-19 samples from the United States, Italy and Spain.

This CDR3 has 17 residues. TCRdb keeps only in-frame clones here, not all; method: immunoSEQ multiplex PCR. The data contain 45,000 to 50,000 clones, 70% to 90% of them seen just once; the ten biggest clones take up 2.6%. Sequenced material: peripheral blood. This receptor was taken from an elderly woman with COVID-19, enrolled during active disease. The chain joins TRBV12-1 to TRBJ2-3; the DNA was not used to check the table's D call, TRBD2. TRBV12-1 is noted as a pseudogene. CDR3 amino acids: CASNLPLGGGTTDTQYF. The CDR3 DNA follows: TGTGCCAGCAACCTCCCCCTTGGCGGGGGCACCACAGATACGCAGTATTTT.